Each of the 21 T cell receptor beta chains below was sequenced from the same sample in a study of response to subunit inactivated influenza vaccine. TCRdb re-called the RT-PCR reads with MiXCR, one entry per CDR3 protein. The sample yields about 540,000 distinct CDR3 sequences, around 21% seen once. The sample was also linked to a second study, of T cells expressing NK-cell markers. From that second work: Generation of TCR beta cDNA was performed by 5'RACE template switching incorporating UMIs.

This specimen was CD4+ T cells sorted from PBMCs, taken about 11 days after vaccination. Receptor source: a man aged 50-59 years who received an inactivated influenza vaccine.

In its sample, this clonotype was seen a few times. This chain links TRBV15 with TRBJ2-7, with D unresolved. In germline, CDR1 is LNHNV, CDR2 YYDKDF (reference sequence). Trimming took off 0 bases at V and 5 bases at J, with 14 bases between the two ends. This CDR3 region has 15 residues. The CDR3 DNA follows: TGTGCCACCAGCAGAGATCAGATTAGCTTCCACGAGCAGTACTTC. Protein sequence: CATSRDQISFHEQYF.

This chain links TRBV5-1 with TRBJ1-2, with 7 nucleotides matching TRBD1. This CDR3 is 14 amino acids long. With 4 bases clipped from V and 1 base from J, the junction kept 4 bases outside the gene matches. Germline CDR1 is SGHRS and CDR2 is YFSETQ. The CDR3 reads CASSEGQLNYGYTF. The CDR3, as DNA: TGCGCCAGCAGCGAGGGACAGCTTAACTATGGCTACACCTTC.

The CDR3 nucleotides read TGTGCCAGCAGCCAAGAGCCCGGACTAGCGGGATTCCAAAGCTCCTACAATGAGCAGTTCTTC. The encoded protein is CASSQEPGLAGFQSSYNEQFF. V gene TRBV3-1 combines with J gene TRBJ2-1; 12 positions agree with TRBD2. The CDR3 contains 21 residues. V lost 0 bases and J lost 0; bases outside the gene matches: 12. Germline CDR1 reads LGHDT; CDR2 reads YNNKEL (reference sequence).

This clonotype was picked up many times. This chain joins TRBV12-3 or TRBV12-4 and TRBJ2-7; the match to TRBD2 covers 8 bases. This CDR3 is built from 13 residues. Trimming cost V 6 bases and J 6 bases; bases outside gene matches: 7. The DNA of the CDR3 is TGTGCCAGCAGACCAAGCGGGGGAGGCGAGCAGTACTTC. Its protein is CASRPSGGGEQYF.

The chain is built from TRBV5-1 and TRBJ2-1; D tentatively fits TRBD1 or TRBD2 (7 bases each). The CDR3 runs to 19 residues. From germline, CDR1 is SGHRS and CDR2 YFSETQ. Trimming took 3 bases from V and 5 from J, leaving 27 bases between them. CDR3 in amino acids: CASSWGGPRTGLSDNEQFF. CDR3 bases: TGCGCCAGCAGCTGGGGGGGACCTCGGACAGGTCTGTCGGACAATGAGCAGTTCTTC.

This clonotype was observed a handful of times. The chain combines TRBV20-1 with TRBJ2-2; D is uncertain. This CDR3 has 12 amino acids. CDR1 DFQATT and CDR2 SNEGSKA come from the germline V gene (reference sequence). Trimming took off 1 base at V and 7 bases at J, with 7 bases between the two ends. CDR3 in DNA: TGCAGTGCTAGAGCGGGTAGCGGGGAGCTGTTTTTT. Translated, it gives CSARAGSGELFF.

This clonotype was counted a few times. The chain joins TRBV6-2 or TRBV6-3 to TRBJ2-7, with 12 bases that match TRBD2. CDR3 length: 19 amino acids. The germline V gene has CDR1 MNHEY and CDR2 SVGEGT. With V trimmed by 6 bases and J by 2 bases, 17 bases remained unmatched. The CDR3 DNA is TGTGCCAGCAGACCAACCGGGACTAGCGGGTCCTCCTTCGCCTACGAGCAGTACTTC. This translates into CASRPTGTSGSSFAYEQYF.

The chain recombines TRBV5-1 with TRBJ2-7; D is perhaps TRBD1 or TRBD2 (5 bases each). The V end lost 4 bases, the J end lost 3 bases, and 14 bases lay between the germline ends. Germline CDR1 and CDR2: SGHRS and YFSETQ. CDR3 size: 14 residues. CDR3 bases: TGCGCCAGCAGCCCCGCCGGGACGGGCTACGAGCAGTACTTC. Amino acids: CASSPAGTGYEQYF.

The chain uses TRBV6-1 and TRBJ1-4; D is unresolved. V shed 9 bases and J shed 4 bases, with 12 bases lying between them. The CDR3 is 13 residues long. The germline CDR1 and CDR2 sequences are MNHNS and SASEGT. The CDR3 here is CASYSPFNEKLFF. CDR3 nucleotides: TGTGCCAGTTACTCCCCGTTTAATGAAAAACTGTTTTTT.

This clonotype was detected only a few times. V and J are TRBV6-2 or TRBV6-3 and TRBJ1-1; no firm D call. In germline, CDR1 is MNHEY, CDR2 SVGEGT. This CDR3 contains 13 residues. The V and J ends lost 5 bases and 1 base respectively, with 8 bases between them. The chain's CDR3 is CASSDQANTEAFF. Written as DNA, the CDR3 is TGTGCCAGCAGTGACCAAGCGAACACTGAAGCTTTCTTT.

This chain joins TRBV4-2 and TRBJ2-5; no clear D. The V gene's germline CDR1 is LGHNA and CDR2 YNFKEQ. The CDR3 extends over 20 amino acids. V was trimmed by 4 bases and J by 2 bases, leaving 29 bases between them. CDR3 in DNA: TGTGCCAGCAGCCCCACCGGCTTGAGGTACCCACAAGCCTTACAAGAGACCCAGTACTTC. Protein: CASSPTGLRYPQALQETQYF.

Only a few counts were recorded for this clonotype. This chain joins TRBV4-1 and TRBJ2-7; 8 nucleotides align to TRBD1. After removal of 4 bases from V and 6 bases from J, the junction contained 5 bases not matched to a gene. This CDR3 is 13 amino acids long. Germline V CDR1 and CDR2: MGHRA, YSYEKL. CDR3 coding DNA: TGCGCCAGCAGCCTGGACAGGGAAGGCGAGCAGTACTTC. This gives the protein CASSLDREGEQYF.

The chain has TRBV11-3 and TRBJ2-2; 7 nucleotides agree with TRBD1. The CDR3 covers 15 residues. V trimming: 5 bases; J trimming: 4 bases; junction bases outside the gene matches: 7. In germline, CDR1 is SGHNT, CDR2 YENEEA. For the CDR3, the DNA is TGTGCCAGCAGCCTCCGGACAGGTTCCACCGGGGAGCTGTTTTTT. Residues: CASSLRTGSTGELFF.

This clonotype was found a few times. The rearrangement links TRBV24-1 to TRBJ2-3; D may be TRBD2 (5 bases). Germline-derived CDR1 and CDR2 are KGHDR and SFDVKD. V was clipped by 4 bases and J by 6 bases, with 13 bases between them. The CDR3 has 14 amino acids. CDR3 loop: CATSEPGGSDTQYF. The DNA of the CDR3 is TGTGCCACCAGTGAACCCGGAGGTTCGGATACGCAGTATTTT.

The CDR3 DNA reads as TGTGCCAGCAGCCAAGACGCCAGGACCTATGGCTACACCTTC. It specifies CASSQDARTYGYTF. The chain is built from TRBV3-1 and TRBJ1-2, with D unclear. Germline V gene sequence: CDR1 LGHDT, CDR2 YNNKEL (reference sequence). The CDR3 covers 14 residues. Trimming took off 0 bases at V and 4 bases at J, with 9 bases between the two ends.

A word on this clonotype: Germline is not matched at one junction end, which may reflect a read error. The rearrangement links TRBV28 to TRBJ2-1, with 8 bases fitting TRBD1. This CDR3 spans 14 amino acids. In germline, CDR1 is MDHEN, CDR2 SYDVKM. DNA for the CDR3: TGTGCCAGCAGTTCCGGGACAGGCTTAGCCCGGAGGGTCTTC. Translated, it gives CASSSGTGLARRVF.

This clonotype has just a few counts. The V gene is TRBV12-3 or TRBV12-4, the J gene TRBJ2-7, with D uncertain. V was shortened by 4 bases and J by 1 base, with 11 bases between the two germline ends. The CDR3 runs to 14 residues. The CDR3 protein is CASSSSGKSYEQYF. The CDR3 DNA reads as TGTGCCAGCAGTTCATCGGGCAAATCCTACGAGCAGTACTTC.

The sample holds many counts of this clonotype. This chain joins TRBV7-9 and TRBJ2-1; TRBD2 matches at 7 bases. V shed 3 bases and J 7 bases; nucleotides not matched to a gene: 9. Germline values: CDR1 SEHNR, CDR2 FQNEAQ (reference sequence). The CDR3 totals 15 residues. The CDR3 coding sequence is TGTGCCAGCAGCTTTCTGGGGCGGGAGTTGAATGAGCAGTTCTTC. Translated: CASSFLGRELNEQFF.

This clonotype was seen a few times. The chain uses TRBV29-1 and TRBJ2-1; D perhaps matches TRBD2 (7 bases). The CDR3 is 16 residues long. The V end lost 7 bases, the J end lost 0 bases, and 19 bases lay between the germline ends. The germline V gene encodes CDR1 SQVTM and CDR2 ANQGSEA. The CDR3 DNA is TGCAGCGCACTTACCAATCGGGGGGCCTCCTACAATGAGCAGTTCTTC. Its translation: CSALTNRGASYNEQFF.

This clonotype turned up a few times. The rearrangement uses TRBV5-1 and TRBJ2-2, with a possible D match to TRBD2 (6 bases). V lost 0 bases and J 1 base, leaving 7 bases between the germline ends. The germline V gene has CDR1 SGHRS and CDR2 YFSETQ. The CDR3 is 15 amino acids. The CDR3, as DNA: TGCGCCAGCAGCTTGGCAGCGGGGAACACCGGGGAGCTGTTTTTT. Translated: CASSLAAGNTGELFF. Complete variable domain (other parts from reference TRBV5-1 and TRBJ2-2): KAGVTQTPRYLIKTRGQQVTLSCSPISGHRSVSWYQQTPGQGLQFLFEYFSETQRNKGNFPGRFSGRQFSNSRSEMNVSTLELGDSALYLCASSLAAGNTGELFFGEGSRLTVL.

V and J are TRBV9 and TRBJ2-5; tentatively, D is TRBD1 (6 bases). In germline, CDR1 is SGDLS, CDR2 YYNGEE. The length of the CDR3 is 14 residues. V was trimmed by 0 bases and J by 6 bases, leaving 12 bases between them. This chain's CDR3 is CASSVGTGSQTQYF. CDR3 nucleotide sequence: TGTGCCAGCAGCGTAGGTACAGGGTCCCAGACCCAGTACTTC.